A selection of T cell receptor beta chains follows, all from one sample in a study of cytomegalovirus exposure and HLA in healthy donors. TCRdb's copy holds only in-frame clones and misses some; the assay was immunoSEQ multiplex PCR. The sample includes about 160,000 clones, 80% of them seen just once. The sequenced material came from PBMCs. These receptors came from a man between 25 and 39 years old in good health and CMV-seronegative. The CDR3 runs from the conserved cysteine through the conserved F or W. A D gene is named only where the DNA matches it firmly. For some rows the clone size is stated as once, few or many, or as a class when expanded; others skip it.

j_call d_call v_call clone_size cdr3_length cdr3_nt cdr3_aa
TRBJ1-1 TRBD1 TRBV19 NA 15 TGTGCCAGTACCCCGGACAGGGCGGTCGACACTGAAGCTTTCTTT CASTPDRAVDTEAFF
TRBJ2-1 TRBD1 TRBV5-5 few 16 TGTGCCAGCAGCTTGGCCGGGACAGGGGTATACAATGAGCAGTTCTTC CASSLAGTGVYNEQFF
TRBJ1-1 NA TRBV7-6 NA 16 TGTGCCAGCAGCTTATCGCGGGGTCGGTTGAACACTGAAGCTTTCTTT CASSLSRGRLNTEAFF
TRBJ2-7 NA TRBV7-9 NA 13 TGTGCCAGCAGCTCACCGGGACTCGAGGAGCAGTACTTC CASSSPGLEEQYF
TRBJ1-2 NA TRBV4-1 NA 13 TGCGCCAGCAGCCAATGGACAGAAGATGGCTACACCTTC CASSQWTEDGYTF
TRBJ2-7 TRBD2 TRBV19 NA 14 TGTGCCAGTAGTGTAGCGGGAGTGCCCAGGGAGCAGTACTTC CASSVAGVPREQYF
TRBJ2-1 NA TRBV7-2 few 14 TGTGCCAGCAGCTTGACTGTCACCTACAATGAGCAGTTCTTC CASSLTVTYNEQFF
TRBJ2-2 NA TRBV28 once 14 TGTGCCAGCCGAAGAGATTTTGATGTCGGGGAGCTGTTTTTT CASRRDFDVGELFF
TRBJ2-7 NA TRBV10-3 NA 11 TGTGCCACCTCGGACAGCCGCGAGCAGTACTTC CATSDSREQYF
TRBJ1-1 TRBD1 TRBV19 NA 17 TGTGCCAGTACCCTACTCCCGACAGGGGCGCGGAACACTGAAGCTTTCTTT CASTLLPTGARNTEAFF
TRBJ2-7 NA TRBV7-9 NA 12 TGTGCCAGCAGCTTACAAATCTACGAGCAGTACTTC CASSLQIYEQYF
TRBJ2-7 NA TRBV27 NA 14 TGTGCCAGCAGTTTACGGGGGGCTGGTTACGAGCAGTACTTC CASSLRGAGYEQYF
TRBJ2-3 NA TRBV6-1 NA 14 TGTGCCAGCAGTATTGGACTCGGAAGAGATACGCAGTATTTT CASSIGLGRDTQYF
TRBJ1-1 TRBD1 TRBV5-1 NA 15 TGCGCCAGCAGCTCGGGGACAGCCATGAACACTGAAGCTTTCTTT CASSSGTAMNTEAFF
TRBJ2-5 TRBD1 TRBV2 NA 12 TGTGCCAGCAGTGAAGTTAGAGGACAGGGTGACTTC CASSEVRGQGDF
TRBJ2-1 TRBD2 TRBV28 NA 18 TGTGCCAGCAGTTTGTCACTAGCGGGGGGAAGCTCCTACAATGAGCAGTTCTTC CASSLSLAGGSSYNEQFF
TRBJ1-2 NA TRBV7-9 once 11 TGTGCCAGCGGCCCCCCATATGGCTACACCTTC CASGPPYGYTF
TRBJ2-7 NA TRBV6-5 once 13 TGTGCCAGCAGTTCGCACAGGGAAGGCGAGCAGTACTTC CASSSHREGEQYF
TRBJ2-3 NA TRBV11-2 NA 15 TGTGCCAGCAGCTTCTACTCCAGGGGTTCAGATACGCAGTATTTT CASSFYSRGSDTQYF
TRBJ2-5 NA TRBV9 NA 14 TGTGCCAGCAGCGCACAGGGAATTGCGGAGACCCAGTACTTC CASSAQGIAETQYF
TRBJ2-1 TRBD2 TRBV18 NA 17 TGTGCCAGCTCACCACCTCTAGCGGATAGCTCCTACAATGAGCAGTTCTTC CASSPPLADSSYNEQFF
TRBJ2-5 NA TRBV5-1 NA 12 TGCGCCAGCAGCTCTGGAGGCGAGACCCAGTACTTC CASSSGGETQYF
TRBJ2-2 TRBD1 TRBV6-4 few 12 TGTGCCACCTCAACAGGGGCTGGAGAGCTGTTTTTT CATSTGAGELFF
TRBJ2-5 TRBD2 TRBV13 NA 14 TGTGCCAGCAGCTTTGCGGGGGAAGAAGAGACCCAGTACTTC CASSFAGEEETQYF
TRBJ2-3 NA TRBV30 NA 19 TGTGCCTGGAGGCAAGATCCCCGTTTCGGTGCCGTCCCTGTGCGGACGCAGTATTTT CAWRQDPRFGAVPVRTQYF
TRBJ2-1 NA TRBV9 NA 13 TGTGCCAGCAGCGTATTCCCACGGAATGAGCAGTTCTTC CASSVFPRNEQFF
TRBJ2-7 TRBD1 TRBV27 NA 15 TGTGCCAGCAGTCCCGCACGACAGGGACCTTACGAGCAGTACTTC CASSPARQGPYEQYF
TRBJ2-4 TRBD2 TRBV7-9 few 15 TGTGCCAGCAGCCCCTCCCCAGCGGGAGTCAACATTCAGTACTTC CASSPSPAGVNIQYF
TRBJ1-1 NA TRBV11-2 NA 18 TGTGCCAGCAGCTCCCCCCGGGACAAGATTCGTATGAACACTGAAGCTTTCTTT CASSSPRDKIRMNTEAFF
TRBJ2-2 NA TRBV30 NA 15 TGTGCCTGGAGTGGTGACACTTCGAACACCGGGGAGCTGTTTTTT CAWSGDTSNTGELFF
TRBJ2-7 NA TRBV28 once 12 TGTGCCAGCAGTTCAACAGGGCCCGAGCAGTACTTC CASSSTGPEQYF
TRBJ1-5 TRBD1 TRBV6-1 few 16 TGTGCCAGCAGTCAAGTAGGTGGGACAGCCCTCTCCGCCCAGCATTTT CASSQVGGTALSAQHF
TRBJ1-1 NA TRBV25-1 NA 11 TGTGCCAGCAGTGAATCCGCTGAAGCTTTCTTT CASSESAEAFF
TRBJ1-2 NA TRBV5-1 NA 15 TGCGCCAGCAGCTTGGCCACAGGACCCCAGGAGGGCTACACCTTC CASSLATGPQEGYTF
TRBJ2-6 NA TRBV30 NA 16 TGTGCCTGGAGAGGGGGAGCGAGCTCTGGGGCCAACGTCCTGACTTTC CAWRGGASSGANVLTF
TRBJ1-1 NA TRBV7-9 NA 14 TGTGCCAGCAGCTTAGGCAGGGATGTCGCTGAAGCTTTCTTT CASSLGRDVAEAFF
TRBJ1-3 NA TRBV10-3 NA 15 TGTGCCATCAGTACCCCGACAGGTGGTGGAAACACCATATATTTT CAISTPTGGGNTIYF
TRBJ2-7 TRBD1 TRBV13 NA 15 TGTGCCAGCAGCCCAACCGGGACAGGGAGCTACGAGCAGTACTTC CASSPTGTGSYEQYF
TRBJ2-3 TRBD2 TRBV11-1 NA 14 TGTGCCAGCAGCCCCTCGGGAGGGGGGCCTACGCAGTATTTT CASSPSGGGPTQYF
TRBJ1-1 NA TRBV7-3 NA 15 TGTGCCAGCAGCTTATTCGGGGGGGTGAACACTGAAGCTTTCTTT CASSLFGGVNTEAFF
TRBJ2-4 TRBD2 TRBV13 NA 17 TGTGCCAGCAGCTTATGGGGTGGTAGCGGGGGGGAAAACATTCAGTACTTC CASSLWGGSGGENIQYF
TRBJ2-7 TRBD1 TRBV30 NA 14 TGTGCCTGGAGTCCGGACAGGGGCAATTACGAGCAGTACTTC CAWSPDRGNYEQYF
TRBJ2-7 TRBD1 TRBV29-1 NA 13 TGCAGCGGCCGACAGGGGGTAAACTACGAGCAGTACTTC CSGRQGVNYEQYF
TRBJ2-2 NA TRBV7-3 NA 14 TGTGCCAGCAGCTTACCCCAGGGGTCCGGGGAGCTGTTTTTT CASSLPQGSGELFF
TRBJ2-1 NA TRBV4-1 NA 15 TGCGCCAGCAGCCAAAATGACTTCTCCTACAATGAGCAGTTCTTC CASSQNDFSYNEQFF
TRBJ1-2 NA TRBV19 NA 11 TGTGCCAGTTTAACAGACGATGGCTACACCTTC CASLTDDGYTF
TRBJ1-3 TRBD1 TRBV9 few 14 TGTGCCAGCAGAGGGACAGGGGGCGGACACACCATATATTTT CASRGTGGGHTIYF
TRBJ2-7 TRBD1 TRBV28 NA 14 TGTGCCAGCCAACGGGACAGCAACAAATACGAGCAGTACTTC CASQRDSNKYEQYF
TRBJ1-3 TRBD1 TRBV4-1 NA 15 TGCGCCAGCAGCCAAGTAGGGGGCTATGGAAACACCATATATTTT CASSQVGGYGNTIYF
TRBJ2-3 TRBD2 TRBV7-9 NA 17 TGTGCCAGCAGCTTCCCCCTAGCGGGGGAATTCACAGATACGCAGTATTTT CASSFPLAGEFTDTQYF
TRBJ1-4 TRBD1 TRBV27 NA 23 TGTGCCAGCAGTTTATCAAGTAGGAAGGGAGCAGGGGGTACCCGACTACTTAATGAAAAACTGTTTTTT CASSLSSRKGAGGTRLLNEKLFF
TRBJ2-1 NA TRBV11-1 NA 16 TGTGCCAGCAGCTTAAGACTGGGGCTTTTCTACAATGAGCAGTTCTTC CASSLRLGLFYNEQFF
TRBJ1-1 NA TRBV27 NA 13 TGTGCCAGCTCCGGGAGCATGAACACTGAAGCTTTCTTT CASSGSMNTEAFF
TRBJ1-2 NA TRBV29-1 NA 15 TGCAGCGTTGAAGGGTCGACACGCAAAAACTATGGCTACACCTTC CSVEGSTRKNYGYTF
TRBJ2-3 NA TRBV6-5 NA 15 TGTGCCAGCAGTTACGGGCTGACTAGTACAGATACGCAGTATTTT CASSYGLTSTDTQYF